These 30 T cell receptor beta chains originate from one sample sequenced in a study of cytomegalovirus exposure and HLA in healthy donors. The protocol was immunoSEQ multiplex PCR, while the TCRdb copy is restricted to in-frame clones and leaves out a portion. The sample records 200,000 to 250,000 clones, around nine tenths being singletons. Sequencing used PBMCs. The receptors come from a young man in good health and CMV-seronegative.

The V and J genes are TRBV9 and TRBJ1-5; 7 bases map to TRBD1. Germline CDR1 SGDLS, CDR2 YYNGEE. Trimming removed 3 bases from V and 0 bases from J; junction bases left unmatched: 6. The CDR3 is 16 amino acids. CDR3 region: CASSARGDNSNQPQHF. In DNA form, the CDR3 reads TGTGCCAGCAGCGCCAGGGGGGACAATAGCAATCAGCCCCAGCATTTT.

The V call is TRBV6-1, the J call TRBJ2-4; D is undetermined. Germline CDR1 is MNHNS and CDR2 is SASEGT. V lost 1 base and J 14 bases, leaving 12 bases between the germline ends. The CDR3 sequence is 12 residues long. CDR3 DNA: TGTGCCAGCAGTGAAGTGGCAGGCCCCAAGTACTTC. Translated, it gives CASSEVAGPKYF.

CDR3 protein: CASSPVRGELFF. For the CDR3, the DNA is TGTGCCAGCAGCCCTGTGAGGGGGGAGCTGTTTTTT. The chain is built from TRBV7-2 and TRBJ2-2; D gene ambiguous. Germline values: CDR1 SGHTA, CDR2 FQGNSA. Deletions cut 5 bases from V and 8 bases from J, with 9 bases between. The CDR3 runs 12 residues.

The rearrangement uses TRBV7-2 and TRBJ1-6, with TRBD1 matching 9 bases. With V trimmed by 10 bases and J by 10 bases, 14 bases remained unmatched. Germline lookup yields CDR1 SGHTA and CDR2 FQGNSA. This CDR3 has 15 amino acids. The CDR3 DNA follows: TGTGCCACCACAAGAGGGGACAGGGACGGGTCACCCCTCCACTTT. It encodes CATTRGDRDGSPLHF.

The J gene is TRBJ2-3, the V gene TRBV4-3; 10 nucleotides line up with TRBD1. Per the germline V gene, CDR1 is LGHNA and CDR2 is YSLEER. There are 17 residues in the CDR3. V lost 4 bases and J lost 2; bases outside the gene matches: 9. CDR3: CASSPTGTGVYTDTQYF. The DNA of the CDR3 is TGCGCCAGCAGCCCCACCGGGACAGGGGTCTACACAGATACGCAGTATTTT.

This rearrangement joins TRBV9 to TRBJ2-2; perhaps TRBD1 as D (5 bases). The V end was cut by 6 bases, the J end by 2 bases, with 11 bases between. There are 14 residues in the CDR3. Germline CDR1 SGDLS, CDR2 YYNGEE. Written as DNA, the CDR3 is TGTGCCAGCAATCAAGGGGTCAACACCGGGGAGCTGTTTTTT. It is translated as CASNQGVNTGELFF.

The chain joins TRBV7-8 to TRBJ2-5; no firm D call. This CDR3 is built from 15 residues. Per the germline V gene, CDR1 is SGHVS and CDR2 is FQNEAQ. Between the trimmed V and J ends, which lost 2 bases and 2 bases, there was a span of 12 bases. The CDR3 sequence is CASSLRRHQQETQYF. The CDR3 DNA follows: TGTGCCAGCAGCTTAAGGCGACACCAGCAAGAGACCCAGTACTTC.

V and J are TRBV27 and TRBJ1-6; D gene ambiguous. This CDR3 region has 16 residues. Germline loops: CDR1 MNHEY, CDR2 SMNVEV (reference sequence). The V end was cut by 5 bases, the J end by 3 bases, with 14 bases between. CDR3 residues: CASSLSTEDYNSPLHF. For the CDR3, the DNA is TGTGCCAGCAGTCTCTCGACGGAGGACTATAATTCACCCCTCCACTTT.

The chain joins TRBV10-2 to TRBJ2-1; D is perhaps TRBD2 (5 bases). Germline values: CDR1 WSHSY, CDR2 SAAADI. There are 13 residues in the CDR3. V lost 8 bases to trimming and J lost 0 bases, with 8 bases between them. The CDR3 DNA sequence: TGCGCCAGCCGGACTCGCTCCTACAATGAGCAGTTCTTC. This gives the protein CASRTRSYNEQFF.

The rearrangement joins TRBV6-6 to TRBJ2-7, with D perhaps matching TRBD1 (5 bases). The CDR3 runs 12 residues. Germline V gene sequence: CDR1 MNHNY, CDR2 SVGAGI (reference sequence). V gave up 10 bases and J gave up 5 bases, with 15 bases separating them. This chain's CDR3 is CATRTLRNEQYF. The CDR3 DNA is TGTGCCACCAGGACATTGAGAAACGAGCAGTACTTC.

The J gene is TRBJ1-1, the V gene TRBV6-5; a possible D gene is TRBD1 (6 bases). The V gene's germline CDR1 is MNHEY and CDR2 SVGAGI. Trimming left V 6 bases short and J 4 bases short, with 15 bases between. This CDR3 is 14 amino acids long. The CDR3 loop is CASRGQGPGTEAFF. The CDR3 bases are TGTGCCAGCAGGGGGCAGGGGCCAGGCACTGAAGCTTTCTTT.

The chain combines TRBV27 with TRBJ1-1; no clear D. The CDR3 has 15 residues. V was pared by 1 base and J by 1 base, with 10 bases between. CDR1 and CDR2 (germline): MNHEY, SMNVEV (reference sequence). Here the CDR3 DNA reads TGTGCCAGCAGTTTATGGGCCAGCCAGAACACTGAAGCTTTCTTT. Translated, it gives CASSLWASQNTEAFF.

J is TRBJ2-7 and V is TRBV7-2; 7 bases fit TRBD2. The CDR3 runs 18 residues. V dropped 5 bases and J dropped 2; count of bases not matched to a gene: 18. CDR1 and CDR2 (germline): SGHTA, FQGNSA. CDR3 residues: CASSLPELRGEGTYEQYF. Written as DNA, the CDR3 is TGTGCCAGCAGCCTCCCTGAGCTCCGGGGGGAGGGGACCTACGAGCAGTACTTC.

The chain joins TRBV6-1 to TRBJ1-1; D is possibly TRBD1 (5 bases). In germline, CDR1 is MNHNS, CDR2 SASEGT. CDR3 length equals 16 residues. Trimming left V 3 bases short and J 5 bases short, with 19 bases between. CDR3 sequence: CASSERFGGANTEAFF. In DNA, the CDR3 is TGTGCCAGCAGTGAGAGGTTCGGAGGGGCGAATACTGAAGCTTTCTTT.

This clone was seen a few times. This chain connects TRBV28 to TRBJ2-7, with 7 positions matching TRBD2. The V segment lost 5 bases and the J segment 3 bases; nucleotides outside the gene matches: 1. This CDR3 spans 12 amino acids. Germline CDR1 is MDHEN and CDR2 is SYDVKM. The CDR3 nucleotides are TGTGCCAGCAGTGGGGGGGACTACGAGCAGTACTTC. Protein product: CASSGGDYEQYF. The full variable domain, with the rest looked up from reference TRBV28 and TRBJ2-7, is DVKVTQSSRYLVKRTGEKVFLECVQDMDHENMFWYRQDPGLGLRLIYFSYDVKMKEKGDIPEGYSVSREKKERFSLILESASTNQTSMYLCASSGGDYEQYFGPGTRLTVT.

V usage is TRBV6-9 and J usage is TRBJ1-3, with a weak D call TRBD1 (5 bases). Trimming removed 0 bases from V and 0 bases from J, with 18 bases in between. The CDR3 sequence is 19 residues long. CDR1 and CDR2 from the germline V gene are MNHGY and SVAAGI. CDR3 in amino acids: CASSYSPHMDTHSGNTIYF. DNA for the CDR3: TGTGCCAGCAGTTATTCCCCTCATATGGACACTCACTCTGGAAACACCATATATTTT.

This chain uses TRBV7-6 with TRBJ1-2, with 9 bases matching TRBD1. The V segment lost 6 bases and the J segment 7 bases; nucleotides outside the gene matches: 18. This CDR3 contains 17 residues. Germline lookup yields CDR1 SGHVS and CDR2 FNYEAQ. The CDR3 region has the DNA TGTGCCAGCAGTCCTACGGGGGCCGGCGGGACAGGGTTTGGCTACACCTTC. Its translation: CASSPTGAGGTGFGYTF.

The V call is TRBV28, the J call TRBJ2-7, with a possible D match to TRBD2 (6 bases). Trimming removed 5 bases from V and 6 bases from J, with 11 bases in between. Per the germline V gene, CDR1 is MDHEN and CDR2 is SYDVKM. The CDR3 is made up of 12 amino acids. CDR3 DNA sequence: TGTGCCAGCAGTGGAGGGATGTTCGAGCAGTACTTC. Its translation: CASSGGMFEQYF.

The CDR3, as DNA: TGCGCCAGCAGCGGCGGAAACAATGAGCAGTTCTTC. Residues: CASSGGNNEQFF. This rearrangement joins TRBV5-1 to TRBJ2-1; D uncertain. V was trimmed by 4 bases and J by 5 bases, leaving 7 bases between them. This CDR3 is 12 amino acids long. Germline lookup yields CDR1 SGHRS and CDR2 YFSETQ.

This clone occurred a few times. The V call is TRBV4-3, the J call TRBJ1-6, with 7 bases lining up with TRBD1. V lost 1 base to trimming and J lost 7 bases; unmatched junction nucleotides: 7. The CDR3 covers 16 residues. Per germline, CDR1 LGHNA and CDR2 YSLEER. CDR3: CASSQGVTGRNSPLHF. The DNA of the CDR3 is TGCGCCAGCAGCCAAGGGGTGACAGGGAGGAATTCACCCCTCCACTTT.

This chain joins TRBV18 and TRBJ2-7; 10 nucleotides align to TRBD1. This CDR3 is built from 15 residues. CDR1 is KGHSH and CDR2 is LQKENI in the germline V gene. V lost 4 bases and J lost 5; bases outside the gene matches: 8. As DNA, the CDR3 is TGTGCCAGCTCACGTCCCGGGACAGGGGTCCACGAGCAGTACTTC. Its protein is CASSRPGTGVHEQYF.

The V gene is TRBV30, the J gene TRBJ1-2; 7 nucleotides match TRBD1. From germline, CDR1 is GTSNPN and CDR2 SVGIG (reference sequence). The CDR3 totals 13 residues. Trimming cost V 5 bases and J 7 bases; bases outside gene matches: 10. This chain's CDR3 is CAWAADRWGGYTF. Written as DNA, the CDR3 is TGTGCCTGGGCCGCGGACAGGTGGGGTGGCTACACCTTC.

The CDR3 DNA follows: TGTGCCAGTAGTATCAGCGGGGGGACCTACACCGGGGAGCTGTTTTTT. Protein: CASSISGGTYTGELFF. This sequence joins TRBV19 and TRBJ2-2; 9 positions agree with TRBD2. The CDR3 loop spans 16 amino acids. Per the germline V gene, CDR1 is LNHDA and CDR2 is SQIVND (reference sequence). The junction had 5 bases not matched to a gene; V was cut back by 3 bases and J by 3 bases.

The chain couples TRBV6-1 to TRBJ1-1, with 7 bases lining up with TRBD1. V gave up 7 bases and J gave up 5 bases; unmatched junction bases: 7. The CDR3 sequence is 13 residues long. CDR1 and CDR2 (germline): MNHNS, SASEGT. The chain's CDR3 is CASKGARGTEAFF. The CDR3 DNA follows: TGTGCCAGCAAGGGGGCGAGGGGAACTGAAGCTTTCTTT.

The table lists this clone with a count of one. The rearrangement links TRBV10-3 to TRBJ1-2; D is unresolved. V lost 2 bases and J lost 2, with 9 bases in between. CDR1 is ENHRY, CDR2 SYGVKD, per germline. CDR3 length: 14 residues. DNA for the CDR3: TGTGCCATCAGTGAGCCACTCGCCAACTATGGCTACACCTTC. Encoded protein: CAISEPLANYGYTF.

The chain employs TRBV28 and TRBJ2-7; tentatively, D is TRBD1 (6 bases). Germline CDR1 reads MDHEN; CDR2 reads SYDVKM. This CDR3 spans 15 amino acids. Trimming removed 1 base from V and 6 bases from J, with 16 bases in between. CDR3 DNA: TGTGCCAGCAGTTTATACGTTCACAGGGATGGCGAGCAGTACTTC. It translates to CASSLYVHRDGEQYF.

This chain uses TRBV19 with TRBJ1-5; a weak D match, TRBD1 (6 bases). V shed 8 bases and J shed 8 bases, with 16 bases lying between them. This CDR3 spans 13 amino acids. Germline assignment: CDR1 LNHDA and CDR2 SQIVND (reference sequence). DNA for the CDR3: TGTGCCAGTGGACAACAGGGTGGTAAGCCCCAGCATTTT. It translates to CASGQQGGKPQHF.

The chain uses TRBV5-6 and TRBJ2-5; tentative D call: TRBD1 (6 bases). CDR1 is SGHDT and CDR2 is YYEEEE in the germline V gene. This CDR3 contains 14 residues. V was cut by 3 bases and J by 1 base, with 10 bases left in between. The CDR3 nucleotides are TGTGCCAGCAGCTGGGACATAGTCCAAGAGACCCAGTACTTC. This codes for CASSWDIVQETQYF.

In DNA, the CDR3 is TGTGCCAGCAGCTCAGGACTAGCGGGGGGCTACTCCTACGAGCAGTACTTC. Amino acids: CASSSGLAGGYSYEQYF. This sequence joins TRBV5-6 and TRBJ2-7, with 14 bases identical to TRBD2. This CDR3 is 17 amino acids long. Losses at the gene ends were 3 bases for V and 0 bases for J; bases not matched to a gene: 5. CDR1 is SGHDT and CDR2 is YYEEEE in the germline V gene.

V usage is TRBV5-6 and J usage is TRBJ2-7; TRBD2 matches 7 bases. The CDR3 has 12 residues. The V gene's germline CDR1 is SGHDT and CDR2 YYEEEE. Trimming at V came to 4 bases and at J to 5 bases, leaving 3 bases not matched to a gene. For the CDR3, the DNA is TGTGCCAGCAGCCTGACTAGCAACGAGCAGTACTTC. It translates to CASSLTSNEQYF.